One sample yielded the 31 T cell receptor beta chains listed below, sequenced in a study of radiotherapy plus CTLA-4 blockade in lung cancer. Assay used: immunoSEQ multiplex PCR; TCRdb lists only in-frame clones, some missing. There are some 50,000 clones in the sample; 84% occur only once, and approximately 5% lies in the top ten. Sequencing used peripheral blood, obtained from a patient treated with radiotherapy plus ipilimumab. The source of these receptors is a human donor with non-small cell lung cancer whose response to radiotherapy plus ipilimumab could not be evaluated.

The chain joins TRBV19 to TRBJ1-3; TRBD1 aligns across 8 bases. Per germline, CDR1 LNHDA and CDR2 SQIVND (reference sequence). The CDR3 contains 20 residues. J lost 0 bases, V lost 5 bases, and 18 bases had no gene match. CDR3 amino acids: CASSPEGQVNLPFSGNTIYF. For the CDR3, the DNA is TGTGCCAGTAGTCCGGAGGGACAGGTCAATCTGCCCTTCTCTGGAAACACCATATATTTT.

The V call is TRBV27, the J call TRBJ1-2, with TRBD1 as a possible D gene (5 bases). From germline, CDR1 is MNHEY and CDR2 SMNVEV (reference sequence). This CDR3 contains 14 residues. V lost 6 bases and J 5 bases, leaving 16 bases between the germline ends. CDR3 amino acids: CASSSRRQNYGYTF. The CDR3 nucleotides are TGTGCCAGCAGCTCGAGACGACAGAATTATGGCTACACCTTC.

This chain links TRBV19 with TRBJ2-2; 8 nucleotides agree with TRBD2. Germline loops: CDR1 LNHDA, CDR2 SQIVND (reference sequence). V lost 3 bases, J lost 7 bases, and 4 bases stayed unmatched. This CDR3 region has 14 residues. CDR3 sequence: CASSIRGGLGELFF. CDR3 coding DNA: TGTGCCAGTAGTATCCGCGGGGGGCTCGGGGAGCTGTTTTTT.

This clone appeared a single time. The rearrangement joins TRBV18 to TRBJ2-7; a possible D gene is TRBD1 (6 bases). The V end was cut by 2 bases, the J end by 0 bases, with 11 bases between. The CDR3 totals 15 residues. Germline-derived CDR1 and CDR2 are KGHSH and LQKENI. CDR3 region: CASSPRRTASYEQYF. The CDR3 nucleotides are TGTGCCAGCTCACCAAGACGGACAGCCTCCTACGAGCAGTACTTC.

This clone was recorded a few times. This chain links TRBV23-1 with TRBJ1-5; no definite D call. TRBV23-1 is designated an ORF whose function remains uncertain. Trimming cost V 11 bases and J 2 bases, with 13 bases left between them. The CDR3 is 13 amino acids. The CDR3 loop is CAHSGSGNQPQHF. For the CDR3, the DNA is TGCGCCCACTCGGGATCGGGCAATCAGCCCCAGCATTTT.

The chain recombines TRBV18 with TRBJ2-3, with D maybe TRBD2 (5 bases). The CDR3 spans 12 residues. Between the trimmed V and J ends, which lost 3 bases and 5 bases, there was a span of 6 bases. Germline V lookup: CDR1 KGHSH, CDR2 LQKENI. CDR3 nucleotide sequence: TGTGCCAGCTCACCCGCGGGAGATACGCAGTATTTT. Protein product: CASSPAGDTQYF.

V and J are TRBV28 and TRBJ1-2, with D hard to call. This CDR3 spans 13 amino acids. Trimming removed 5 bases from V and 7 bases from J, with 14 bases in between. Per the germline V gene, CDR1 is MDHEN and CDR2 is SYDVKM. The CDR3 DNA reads TGTGCCAGCAGTCTAGCGCCCCCTGGTGGCTACACCTTC. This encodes CASSLAPPGGYTF.

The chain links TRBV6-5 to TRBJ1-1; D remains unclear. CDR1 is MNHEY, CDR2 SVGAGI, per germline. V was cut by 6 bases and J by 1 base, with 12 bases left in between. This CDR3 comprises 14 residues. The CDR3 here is CASRPPAENTEAFF. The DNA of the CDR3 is TGTGCCAGCAGACCTCCGGCGGAGAACACTGAAGCTTTCTTT.

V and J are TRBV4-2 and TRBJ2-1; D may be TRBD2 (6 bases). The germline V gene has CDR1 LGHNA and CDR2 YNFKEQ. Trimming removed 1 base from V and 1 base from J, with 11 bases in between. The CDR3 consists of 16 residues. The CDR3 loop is CASSQGLALSYNEQFF. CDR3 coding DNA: TGTGCCAGCAGCCAAGGCCTAGCGCTATCCTACAATGAGCAGTTCTTC.

The CDR3 sequence is CASSAETGYNEQFF. The CDR3 nucleotides are TGTGCCAGCAGTGCCGAGACGGGTTACAATGAGCAGTTCTTC. The chain couples TRBV6-4 to TRBJ2-1; D is uncertain. The CDR3 loop spans 14 amino acids. V was shortened by 4 bases and J by 4 bases, with 11 bases between the two germline ends. The germline V gene has CDR1 MRHNA and CDR2 SNTAGT.

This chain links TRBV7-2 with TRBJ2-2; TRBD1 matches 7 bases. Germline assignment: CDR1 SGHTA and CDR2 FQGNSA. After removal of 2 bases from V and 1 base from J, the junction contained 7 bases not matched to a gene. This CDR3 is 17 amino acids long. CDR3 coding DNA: TGTGCCAGCAGCTTAAATAGGGACAGACTGAACACCGGGGAGCTGTTTTTT. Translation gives CASSLNRDRLNTGELFF. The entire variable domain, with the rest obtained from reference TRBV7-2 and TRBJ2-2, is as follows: GAGVSQSPSNKVTEKGKDVELRCDPISGHTALYWYRQSLGQGLEFLIYFQGNSAPDKSGLPSDRFSAERTGGSVSTLTIQRTQQEDSAVYLCASSLNRDRLNTGELFFGEGSRLTVL.

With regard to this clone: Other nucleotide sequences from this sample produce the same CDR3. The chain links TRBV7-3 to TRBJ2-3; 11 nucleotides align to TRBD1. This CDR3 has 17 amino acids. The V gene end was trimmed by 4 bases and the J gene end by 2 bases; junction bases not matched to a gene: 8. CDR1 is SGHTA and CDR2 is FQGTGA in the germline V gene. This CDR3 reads CASSSTGTGGSTDTQYF. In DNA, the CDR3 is TGTGCCAGCAGCTCAACCGGGACAGGGGGGTCCACAGATACGCAGTATTTT.

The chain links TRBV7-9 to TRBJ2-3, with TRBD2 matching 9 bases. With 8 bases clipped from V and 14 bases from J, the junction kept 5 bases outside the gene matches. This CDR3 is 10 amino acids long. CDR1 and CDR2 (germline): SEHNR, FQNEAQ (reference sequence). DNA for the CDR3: TGTGCCAGCGGACTAGCGAATTTGTATTTT. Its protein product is CASGLANLYF.

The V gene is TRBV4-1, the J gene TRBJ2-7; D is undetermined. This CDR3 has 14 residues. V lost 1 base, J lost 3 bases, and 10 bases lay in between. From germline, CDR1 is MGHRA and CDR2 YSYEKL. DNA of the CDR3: TGCGCCAGCAGCCAAGGGGCCGCCCGCTACGAGCAGTACTTC. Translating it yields CASSQGAARYEQYF.

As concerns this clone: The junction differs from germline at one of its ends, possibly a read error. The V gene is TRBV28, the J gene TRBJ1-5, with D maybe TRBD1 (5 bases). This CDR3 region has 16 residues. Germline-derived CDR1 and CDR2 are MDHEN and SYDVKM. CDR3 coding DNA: TGTGCCAGCAGAGGGGACTTCGCAGCTATGAATCGGCCCCAGCATTTT. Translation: CASRGDFAAMNRPQHF.

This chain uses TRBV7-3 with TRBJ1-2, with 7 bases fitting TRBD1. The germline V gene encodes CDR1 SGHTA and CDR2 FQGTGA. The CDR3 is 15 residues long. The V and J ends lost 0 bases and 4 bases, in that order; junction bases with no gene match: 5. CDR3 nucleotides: TGTGCCAGCAGCTTAACAGGGGGCCCTCTCTATGGCTACACCTTC. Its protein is CASSLTGGPLYGYTF.

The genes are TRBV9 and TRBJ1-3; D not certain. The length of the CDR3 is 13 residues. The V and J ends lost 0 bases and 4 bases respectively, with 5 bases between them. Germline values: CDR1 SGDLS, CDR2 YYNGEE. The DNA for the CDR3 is TGTGCCAGCAGCGTAGATGAGGGAAACACCATATATTTT. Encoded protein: CASSVDEGNTIYF.

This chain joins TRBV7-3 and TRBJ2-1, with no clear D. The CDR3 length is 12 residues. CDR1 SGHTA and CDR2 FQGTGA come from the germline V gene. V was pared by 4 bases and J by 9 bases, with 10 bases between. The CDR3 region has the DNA TGTGCCAGCAGCTCCGAGAGGAGTGAGCAGTTCTTC. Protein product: CASSSERSEQFF. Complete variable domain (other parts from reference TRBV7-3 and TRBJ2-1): GAGVSQTPSNKVTEKGKYVELRCDPISGHTALYWYRQSLGQGPEFLIYFQGTGAADDSGLPNDRFFAVRPEGSVSTLKIQRTERGDSAVYLCASSSERSEQFFGPGTRLTVL.

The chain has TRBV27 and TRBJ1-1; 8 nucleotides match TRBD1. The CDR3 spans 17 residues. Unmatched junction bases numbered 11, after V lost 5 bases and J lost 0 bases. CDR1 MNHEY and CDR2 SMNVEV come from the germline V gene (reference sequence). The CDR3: CASSPQGGRVMNTEAFF. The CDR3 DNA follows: TGTGCCAGCAGTCCACAGGGGGGGAGAGTGATGAACACTGAAGCTTTCTTT.

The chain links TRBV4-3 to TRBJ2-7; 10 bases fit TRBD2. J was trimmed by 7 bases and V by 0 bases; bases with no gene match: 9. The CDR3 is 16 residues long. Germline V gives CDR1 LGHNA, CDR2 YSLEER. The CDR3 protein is CASSQDSLAGVWEQYF. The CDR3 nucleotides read TGCGCCAGCAGCCAAGATTCCCTAGCGGGAGTGTGGGAGCAGTACTTC.

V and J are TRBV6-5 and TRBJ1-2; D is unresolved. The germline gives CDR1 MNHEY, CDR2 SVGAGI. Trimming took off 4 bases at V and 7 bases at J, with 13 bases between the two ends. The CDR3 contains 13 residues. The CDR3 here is CASSSLRGSGYTF. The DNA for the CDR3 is TGTGCCAGCAGTTCCCTCCGAGGGTCTGGCTACACCTTC.

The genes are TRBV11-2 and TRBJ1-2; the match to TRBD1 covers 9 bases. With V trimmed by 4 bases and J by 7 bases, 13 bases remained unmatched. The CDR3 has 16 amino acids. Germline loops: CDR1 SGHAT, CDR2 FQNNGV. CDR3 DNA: TGTGCCAGCAGCTCCCGTCGGGGACAGGGTTTATCTGGCTACACCTTC. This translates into CASSSRRGQGLSGYTF. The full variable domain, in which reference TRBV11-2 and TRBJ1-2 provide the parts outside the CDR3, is EAGVAQSPRYKIIEKRQSVAFWCNPISGHATLYWYQQILGQGPKLLIQFQNNGVVDDSQLPKDRFSAERLKGVDSTLKIQPAKLEDSAVYLCASSSRRGQGLSGYTFGSGTRLTVV.

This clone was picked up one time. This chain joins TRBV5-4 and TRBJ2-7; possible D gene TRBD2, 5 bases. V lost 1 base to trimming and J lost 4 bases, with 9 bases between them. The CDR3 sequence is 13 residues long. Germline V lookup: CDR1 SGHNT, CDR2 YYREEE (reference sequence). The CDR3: CASSLYRGYEQYF. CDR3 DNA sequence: TGTGCCAGCAGCTTGTACCGGGGATACGAGCAGTACTTC.

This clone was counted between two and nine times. The CDR3 spells CAWSAGQGAGNTEAFF. DNA for the CDR3: TGTGCCTGGAGCGCGGGACAGGGGGCAGGGAACACTGAAGCTTTCTTT. The chain recombines TRBV30 with TRBJ1-1; 12 bases map to TRBD1. J lost 1 base, V lost 3 bases, and 6 bases had no gene match. The CDR3 loop spans 16 amino acids. Germline CDR1 reads GTSNPN; CDR2 reads SVGIG (reference sequence). Supplemented by reference TRBV30 and TRBJ1-1, the full variable domain reads SQTIHQWPATLVQPVGSPLSLECTVEGTSNPNLYWYRQAAGRGLQLLFYSVGIGQISSEVPQNLSASRPQDRQFILSSKKLLLSDSGFYLCAWSAGQGAGNTEAFFGQGTRLTVV.

CDR3 protein: CATSRDRGSGRATEQFF. The CDR3 bases are TGTGCCACCAGCAGAGATCGTGGTAGCGGGAGGGCTACTGAGCAGTTCTTC. The chain joins TRBV15 to TRBJ2-1; 11 nucleotides line up with TRBD2. Trimming at V came to 0 bases and at J to 9 bases, leaving 10 bases not matched to a gene. The CDR3 runs to 17 residues. Germline assignment: CDR1 LNHNV and CDR2 YYDKDF (reference sequence).

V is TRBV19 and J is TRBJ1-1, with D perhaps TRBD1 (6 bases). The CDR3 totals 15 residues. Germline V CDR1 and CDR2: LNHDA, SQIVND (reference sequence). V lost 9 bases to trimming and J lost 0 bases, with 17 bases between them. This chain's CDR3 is CASVHATGMNTEAFF. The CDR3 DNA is TGTGCCAGCGTACACGCAACAGGGATGAACACTGAAGCTTTCTTT.

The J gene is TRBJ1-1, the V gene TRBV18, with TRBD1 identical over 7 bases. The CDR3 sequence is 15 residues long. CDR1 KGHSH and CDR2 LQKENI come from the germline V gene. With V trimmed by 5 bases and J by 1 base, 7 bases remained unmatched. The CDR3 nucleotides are TGTGCCAGCTCAGCCCGGGACAGTGCGAACACTGAAGCTTTCTTT. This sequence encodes CASSARDSANTEAFF.

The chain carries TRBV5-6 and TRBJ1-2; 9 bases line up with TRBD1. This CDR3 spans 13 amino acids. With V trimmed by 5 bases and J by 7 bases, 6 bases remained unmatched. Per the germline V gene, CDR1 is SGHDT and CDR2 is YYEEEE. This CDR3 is CASRYTGGAGYTF. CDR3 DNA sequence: TGTGCCAGCAGATACACAGGGGGCGCTGGCTACACCTTC.

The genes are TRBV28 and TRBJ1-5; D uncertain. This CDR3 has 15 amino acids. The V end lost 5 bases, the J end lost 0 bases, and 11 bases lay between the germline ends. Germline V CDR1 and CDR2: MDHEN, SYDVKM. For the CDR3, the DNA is TGTGCCAGCAGTCCCCCCGTATATAGCAATCAGCCCCAGCATTTT. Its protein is CASSPPVYSNQPQHF.

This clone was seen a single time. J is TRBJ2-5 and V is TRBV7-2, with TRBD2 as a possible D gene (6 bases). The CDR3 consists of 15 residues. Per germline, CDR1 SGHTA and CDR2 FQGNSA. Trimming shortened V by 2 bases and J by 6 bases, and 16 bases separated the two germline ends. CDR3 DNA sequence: TGTGCCAGCAGCTTAAATAACGGGGGTCGGAAGACCCAGTACTTC. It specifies CASSLNNGGRKTQYF. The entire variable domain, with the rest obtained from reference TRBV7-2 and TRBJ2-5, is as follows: GAGVSQSPSNKVTEKGKDVELRCDPISGHTALYWYRQSLGQGLEFLIYFQGNSAPDKSGLPSDRFSAERTGGSVSTLTIQRTQQEDSAVYLCASSLNNGGRKTQYFGPGTRLLVL.

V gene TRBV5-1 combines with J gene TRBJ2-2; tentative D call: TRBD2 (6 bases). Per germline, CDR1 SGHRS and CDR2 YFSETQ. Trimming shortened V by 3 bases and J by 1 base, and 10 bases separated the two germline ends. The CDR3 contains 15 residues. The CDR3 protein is CASSSGLLNTGELFF. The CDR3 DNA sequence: TGCGCCAGCAGCTCGGGACTTCTGAACACCGGGGAGCTGTTTTTT.